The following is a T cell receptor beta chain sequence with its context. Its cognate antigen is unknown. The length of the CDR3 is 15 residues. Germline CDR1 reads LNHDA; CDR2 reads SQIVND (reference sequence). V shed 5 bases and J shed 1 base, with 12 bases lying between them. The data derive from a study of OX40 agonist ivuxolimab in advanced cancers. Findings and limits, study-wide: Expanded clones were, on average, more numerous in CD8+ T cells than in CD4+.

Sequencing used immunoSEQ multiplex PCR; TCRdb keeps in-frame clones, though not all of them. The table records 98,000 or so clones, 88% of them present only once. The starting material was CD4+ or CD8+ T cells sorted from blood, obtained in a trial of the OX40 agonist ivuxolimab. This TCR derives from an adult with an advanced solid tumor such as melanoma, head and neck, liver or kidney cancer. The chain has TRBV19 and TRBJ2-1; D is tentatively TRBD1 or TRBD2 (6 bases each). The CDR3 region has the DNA TGTGCCAGTAGTCCGAAAGGGGGGTCCTACAATGAGCAGTTCTTC. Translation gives CASSPKGGSYNEQFF. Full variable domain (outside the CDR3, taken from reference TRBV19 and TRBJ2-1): DGGITQSPKYLFRKEGQNVTLSCEQNLNHDAMYWYRQDPGQGLRLIYYSQIVNDFQKGDIAEGYSVSREKKESFPLTVTSAQKNPTAFYLCASSPKGGSYNEQFFGPGTRLTVL.